This T cell receptor (beta chain) was captured by sequencing in a study of shared clonotypes between healthy human individuals. Study-wide points: Large sequencing depth failed to make sorted-subset sequencing complete, rarefaction showed. Naive CD4 clonotype sharing across a few donors was about 5%.

The run depth of the assay was deep. The table came from immunoSEQ multiplex PCR; TCRdb's copy has only in-frame clones and leaves some out. The data contain roughly 2 million clones, approximately 95% of them singletons. CD4+ cells yielded CD45RA+ naive and CD45RA-negative memory subsets. Turning to this clone: The antigen is unknown.

Germline lookup yields CDR1 SGHTA and CDR2 FQGNSA. Germline trimming cut 2 bases from V and 1 base from J; bases unmatched to any gene: 12. The CDR3 covers 18 residues. Sequencing was done on a sample of naive CD4+ T cells sorted from blood. The subset is: CD45RA+ positively selected. This sequence was found in a man in his late teens or twenties in good health. The chain uses TRBV7-2 and TRBJ2-7, with 9 bases that match TRBD2. The CDR3 sequence is CASSLSSGKKKGSYEQYF. CDR3 DNA sequence: TGTGCCAGCAGCTTATCTAGCGGGAAAAAAAAGGGATCCTACGAGCAGTACTTC.